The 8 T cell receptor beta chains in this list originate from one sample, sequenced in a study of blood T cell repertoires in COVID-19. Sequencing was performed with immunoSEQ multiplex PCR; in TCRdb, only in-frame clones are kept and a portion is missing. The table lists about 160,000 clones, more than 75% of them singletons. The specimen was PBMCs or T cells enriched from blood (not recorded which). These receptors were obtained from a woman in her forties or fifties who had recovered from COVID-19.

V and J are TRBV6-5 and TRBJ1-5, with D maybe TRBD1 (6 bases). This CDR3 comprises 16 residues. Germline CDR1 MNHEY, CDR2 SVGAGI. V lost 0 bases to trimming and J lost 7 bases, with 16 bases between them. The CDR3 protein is CASSYSRGNPEQPQHF. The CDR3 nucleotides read TGTGCCAGCAGTTACTCGAGGGGGAATCCCGAGCAGCCCCAGCATTTT.

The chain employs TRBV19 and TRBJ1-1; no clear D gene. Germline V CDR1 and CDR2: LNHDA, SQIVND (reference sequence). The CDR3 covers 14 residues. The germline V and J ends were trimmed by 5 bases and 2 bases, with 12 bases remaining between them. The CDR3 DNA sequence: TGTGCCAGTAGTCTTAGGACGGGAAACACTGAAGCTTTCTTT. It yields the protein CASSLRTGNTEAFF. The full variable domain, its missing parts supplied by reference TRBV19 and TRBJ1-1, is DGGITQSPKYLFRKEGQNVTLSCEQNLNHDAMYWYRQDPGQGLRLIYYSQIVNDFQKGDIAEGYSVSREKKESFPLTVTSAQKNPTAFYLCASSLRTGNTEAFFGQGTRLTVV.

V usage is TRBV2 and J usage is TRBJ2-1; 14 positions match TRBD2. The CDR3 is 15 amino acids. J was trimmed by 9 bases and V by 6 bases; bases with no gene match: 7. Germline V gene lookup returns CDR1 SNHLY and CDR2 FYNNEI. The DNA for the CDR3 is TGTGCCAGCAGCCCGACTAGCGGGAGGGGAGGTGAGCAGTTCTTC. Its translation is CASSPTSGRGGEQFF.

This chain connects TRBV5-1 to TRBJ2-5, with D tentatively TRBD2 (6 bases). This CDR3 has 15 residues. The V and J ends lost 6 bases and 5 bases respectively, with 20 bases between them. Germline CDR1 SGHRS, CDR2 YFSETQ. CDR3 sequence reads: CASTRTEGRWETQYF. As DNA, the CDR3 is TGCGCCAGCACTAGGACGGAGGGTAGGTGGGAGACCCAGTACTTC.

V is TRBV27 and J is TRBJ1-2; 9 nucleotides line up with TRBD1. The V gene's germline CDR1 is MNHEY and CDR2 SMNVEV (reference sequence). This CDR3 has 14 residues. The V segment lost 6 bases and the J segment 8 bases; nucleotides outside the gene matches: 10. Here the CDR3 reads CASRDRGTTGGYTF. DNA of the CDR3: TGTGCCAGCAGGGACAGGGGCACCACCGGGGGCTACACCTTC.

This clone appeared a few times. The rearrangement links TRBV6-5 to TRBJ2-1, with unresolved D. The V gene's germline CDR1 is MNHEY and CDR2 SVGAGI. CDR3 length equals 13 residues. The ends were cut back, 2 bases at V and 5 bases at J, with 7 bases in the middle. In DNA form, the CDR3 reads TGTGCCAGCAGTTACCTAGAGAACAATGAGCAGTTCTTC. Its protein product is CASSYLENNEQFF.

Here the CDR3 DNA reads TGTGCCAGCAGCCGCCGGTCGAGGGTGGGAGAGACCCAGTACTTC. Translating it yields CASSRRSRVGETQYF. This chain joins TRBV14 and TRBJ2-5; TRBD2 might be the D (5 bases). The V end was cut by 4 bases, the J end by 4 bases, with 16 bases between. The germline CDR1 and CDR2 sequences are SGHDN and FVKESK. This CDR3 has 15 amino acids.

The CDR3 DNA reads TGTGCCAGCAGCACCGGACTAGCGGGAGGATATGAGCAGTTCTTC. Translating it yields CASSTGLAGGYEQFF. V and J are TRBV11-3 and TRBJ2-1; TRBD2 matches at 14 bases. The CDR3 extends over 15 amino acids. Germline assignment: CDR1 SGHNT and CDR2 YENEEA. The V segment lost 5 bases and the J segment 8 bases; nucleotides outside the gene matches: 5.